This T cell receptor (beta chain) was profiled in a study of T-cell memory formation after mild COVID-19. Background on the study: TCR clusters largely stayed donor specific.

Concerning this clonotype itself: What it recognizes is unknown.

This CDR3 comprises 15 residues. Germline values: CDR1 SGHVS, CDR2 FNYEAQ. Germline trimming cut 5 bases from V and 4 bases from J; bases unmatched to any gene: 5. Whole-study results and caveats: Specificity for SARS-CoV-2 was not confirmed among the second-wave clones peaking on day 37. CD8+ contracting clones occupied EMRA, while CD4+ ones occupied mainly CM and EM. While clones contracting from day 15 to 85 were balanced between CD4 and CD8, later expanders leaned CD4+.

TCRdb re-called the 5' RACE reads with MiXCR, one entry per CDR3 protein. In the table there are some 57,000 distinct CDR3 sequences, less than 15% of which are singletons. The sample was PBMCs or a T cell subset sorted from them (not recorded which). This TCR came from a man aged 18 to 29 who had mild COVID-19 (a few samples of this study predate the infection). Cell type and time point are not known. The chain employs TRBV7-6 and TRBJ2-2; 9 bases map to TRBD2. Written as DNA, the CDR3 is TGTGCCAGCAGCGATGGACTAGCGATCACCGGGGAGCTGTTTTTT. It codes for CASSDGLAITGELFF.